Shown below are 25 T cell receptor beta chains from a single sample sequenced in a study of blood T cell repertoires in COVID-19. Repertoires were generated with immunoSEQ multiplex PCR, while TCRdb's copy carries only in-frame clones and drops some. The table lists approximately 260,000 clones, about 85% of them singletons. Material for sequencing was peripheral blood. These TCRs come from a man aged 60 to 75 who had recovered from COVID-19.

The CDR3 DNA reads as TGTGCCAGCTCCCTCAGCAGGACTAGTTCACCCCTCCACTTT. Translation gives CASSLSRTSSPLHF. The chain links TRBV6-5 to TRBJ1-6; D unresolved. V was cut by 8 bases and J by 9 bases, with 17 bases left in between. Germline values: CDR1 MNHEY, CDR2 SVGAGI. The CDR3 contains 14 residues.

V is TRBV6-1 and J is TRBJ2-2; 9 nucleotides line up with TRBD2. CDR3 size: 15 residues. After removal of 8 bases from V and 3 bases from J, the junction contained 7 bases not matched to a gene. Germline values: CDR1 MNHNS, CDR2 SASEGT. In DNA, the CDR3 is TGTGCCAGCTCGGTAGCGGGGGCCGACACCGGGGAGCTGTTTTTT. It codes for CASSVAGADTGELFF.

As DNA, the CDR3 is TGTGCCAGCAGCCAGGGACTAGCGGGGGCGTGGACCGGGACCCAGTACTTC. Protein sequence: CASSQGLAGAWTGTQYF. The chain is built from TRBV7-7 and TRBJ2-5, with 14 bases aligning to TRBD2. This CDR3 contains 17 residues. V lost 5 bases and J lost 7; bases outside the gene matches: 12. The germline V gene has CDR1 SSHAT and CDR2 FNYEAQ (reference sequence).

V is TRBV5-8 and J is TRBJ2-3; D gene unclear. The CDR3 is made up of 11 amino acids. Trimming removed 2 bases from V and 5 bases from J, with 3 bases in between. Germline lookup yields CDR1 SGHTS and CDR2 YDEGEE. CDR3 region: CASSFRDTQYF. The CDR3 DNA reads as TGTGCCAGCAGCTTCAGAGATACGCAGTATTTT.

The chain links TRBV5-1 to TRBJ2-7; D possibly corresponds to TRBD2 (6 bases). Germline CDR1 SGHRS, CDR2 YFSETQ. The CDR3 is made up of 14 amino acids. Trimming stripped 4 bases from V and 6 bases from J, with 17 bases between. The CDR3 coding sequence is TGCGCCAGCAGCCACCCGGGACTCCCTTCCGAGCAGTACTTC. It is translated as CASSHPGLPSEQYF.

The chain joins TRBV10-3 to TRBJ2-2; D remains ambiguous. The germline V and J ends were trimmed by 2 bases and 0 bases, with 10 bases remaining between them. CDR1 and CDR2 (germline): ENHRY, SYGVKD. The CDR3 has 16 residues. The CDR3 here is CAISERVSANTGELFF. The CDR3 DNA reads TGTGCCATCAGTGAGCGGGTTTCCGCGAACACCGGGGAGCTGTTTTTT.

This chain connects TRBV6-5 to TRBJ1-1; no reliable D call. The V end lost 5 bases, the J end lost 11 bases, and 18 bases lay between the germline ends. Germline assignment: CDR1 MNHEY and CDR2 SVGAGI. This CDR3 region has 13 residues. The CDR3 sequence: CASSPGIREKAFF. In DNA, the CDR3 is TGTGCCAGCAGTCCGGGGATCCGGGAGAAGGCTTTCTTT.

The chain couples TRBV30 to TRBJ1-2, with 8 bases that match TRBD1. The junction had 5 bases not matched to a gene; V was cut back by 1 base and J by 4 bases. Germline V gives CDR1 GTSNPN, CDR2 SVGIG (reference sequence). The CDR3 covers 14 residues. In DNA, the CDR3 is TGTGCCTGGAGTGACACAGGGGGGCTCTATGGCTACACCTTC. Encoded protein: CAWSDTGGLYGYTF. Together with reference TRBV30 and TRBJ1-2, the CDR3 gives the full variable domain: SQTIHQWPATLVQPVGSPLSLECTVEGTSNPNLYWYRQAAGRGLQLLFYSVGIGQISSEVPQNLSASRPQDRQFILSSKKLLLSDSGFYLCAWSDTGGLYGYTFGSGTRLTVV.

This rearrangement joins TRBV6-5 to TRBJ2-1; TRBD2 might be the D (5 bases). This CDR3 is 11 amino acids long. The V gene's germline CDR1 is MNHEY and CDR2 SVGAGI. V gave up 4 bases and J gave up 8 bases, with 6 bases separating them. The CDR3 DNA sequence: TGTGCCAGCAGTTCGGGGTATGAGCAGTTCTTC. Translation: CASSSGYEQFF.

The CDR3 region has the DNA TGTGCCAGCACCTCCGCGACATTCTATGGCTACACCTTC. The encoded protein is CASTSATFYGYTF. The chain couples TRBV6-5 to TRBJ1-2; D call uncertain. CDR1 MNHEY and CDR2 SVGAGI come from the germline V gene. V was shortened by 7 bases and J by 4 bases, with 13 bases between the two germline ends. The CDR3 sequence is 13 residues long.

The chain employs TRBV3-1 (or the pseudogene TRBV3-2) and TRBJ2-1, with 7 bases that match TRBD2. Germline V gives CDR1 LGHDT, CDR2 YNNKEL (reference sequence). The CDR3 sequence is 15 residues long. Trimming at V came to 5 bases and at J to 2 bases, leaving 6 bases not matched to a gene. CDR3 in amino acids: CASSATSAPYNEQFF. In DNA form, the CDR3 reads TGTGCCAGCAGCGCTACTAGCGCTCCCTACAATGAGCAGTTCTTC.

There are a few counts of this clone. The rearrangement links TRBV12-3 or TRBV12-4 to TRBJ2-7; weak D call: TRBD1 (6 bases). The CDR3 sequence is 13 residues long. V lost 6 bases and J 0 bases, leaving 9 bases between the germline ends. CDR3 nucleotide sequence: TGTGCCAGCAGACGACAGGCCTCCTACGAGCAGTACTTC. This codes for CASRRQASYEQYF.

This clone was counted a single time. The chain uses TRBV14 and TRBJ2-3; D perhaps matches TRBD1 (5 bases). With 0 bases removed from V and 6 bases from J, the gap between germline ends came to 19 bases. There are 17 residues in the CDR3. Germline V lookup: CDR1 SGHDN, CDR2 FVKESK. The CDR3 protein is CASSQDPWTQVDDTQYF. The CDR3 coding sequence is TGTGCCAGCAGCCAAGATCCGTGGACACAGGTGGATGATACGCAGTATTTT.

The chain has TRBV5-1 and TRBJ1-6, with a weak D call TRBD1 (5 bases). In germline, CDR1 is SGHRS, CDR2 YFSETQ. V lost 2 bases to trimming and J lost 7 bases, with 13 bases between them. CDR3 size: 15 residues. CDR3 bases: TGCGCCAGCAGCTTTGAAACGGGGGTCAATTCACCCCTCCACTTT. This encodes CASSFETGVNSPLHF.

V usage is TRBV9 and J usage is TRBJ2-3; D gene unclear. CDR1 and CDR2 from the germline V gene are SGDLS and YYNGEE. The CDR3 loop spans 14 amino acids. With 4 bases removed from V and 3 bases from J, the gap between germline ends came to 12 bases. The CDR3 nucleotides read TGTGCCAGCAGCCCCCCCTGGGCAACAGATACGCAGTATTTT. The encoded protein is CASSPPWATDTQYF.

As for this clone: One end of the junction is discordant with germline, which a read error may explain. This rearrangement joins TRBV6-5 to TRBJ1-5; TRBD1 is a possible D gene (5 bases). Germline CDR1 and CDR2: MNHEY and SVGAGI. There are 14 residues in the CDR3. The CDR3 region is CAGSWGGSNQPQHF. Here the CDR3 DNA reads TGTGCCGGCAGTTGGGGGGGGAGCAATCAGCCCCAGCATTTT.

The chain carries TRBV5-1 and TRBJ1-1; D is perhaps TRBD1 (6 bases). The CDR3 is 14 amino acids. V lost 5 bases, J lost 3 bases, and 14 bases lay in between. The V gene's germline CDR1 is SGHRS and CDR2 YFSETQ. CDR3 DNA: TGCGCCAGCAGTAGACTCGGACAGTACACTGAAGCTTTCTTT. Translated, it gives CASSRLGQYTEAFF. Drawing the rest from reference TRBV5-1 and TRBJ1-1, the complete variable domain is KAGVTQTPRYLIKTRGQQVTLSCSPISGHRSVSWYQQTPGQGLQFLFEYFSETQRNKGNFPGRFSGRQFSNSRSEMNVSTLELGDSALYLCASSRLGQYTEAFFGQGTRLTVV.

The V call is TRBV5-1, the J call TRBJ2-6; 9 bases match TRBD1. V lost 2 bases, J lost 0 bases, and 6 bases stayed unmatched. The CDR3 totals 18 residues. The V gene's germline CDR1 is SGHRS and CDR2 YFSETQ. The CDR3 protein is CASSFWTGEASGANVLTF. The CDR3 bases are TGCGCCAGCAGCTTCTGGACAGGGGAGGCCTCTGGGGCCAACGTCCTGACTTTC.

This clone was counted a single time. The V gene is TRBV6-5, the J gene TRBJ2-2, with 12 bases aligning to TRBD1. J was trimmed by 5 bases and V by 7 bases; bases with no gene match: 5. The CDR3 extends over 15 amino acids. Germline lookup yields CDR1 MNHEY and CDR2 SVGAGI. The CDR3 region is CASTGDRGRTGELFF. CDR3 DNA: TGTGCCAGCACCGGGGACAGGGGGCGTACCGGGGAGCTGTTTTTT.

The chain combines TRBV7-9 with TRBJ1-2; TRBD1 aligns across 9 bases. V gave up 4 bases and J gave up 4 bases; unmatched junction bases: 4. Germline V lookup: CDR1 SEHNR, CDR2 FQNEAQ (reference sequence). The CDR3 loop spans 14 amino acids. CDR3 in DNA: TGTGCCAGCAGCTCGACAGGGGGGCTCTATGGCTACACCTTC. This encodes CASSSTGGLYGYTF.

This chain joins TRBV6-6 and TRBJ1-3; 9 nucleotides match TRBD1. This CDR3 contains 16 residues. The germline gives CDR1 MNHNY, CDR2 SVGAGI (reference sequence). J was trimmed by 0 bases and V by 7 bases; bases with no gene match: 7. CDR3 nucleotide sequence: TGTGCCAGCACCCGGGACAGGGCAAGCTCTGGAAACACCATATATTTT. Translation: CASTRDRASSGNTIYF.

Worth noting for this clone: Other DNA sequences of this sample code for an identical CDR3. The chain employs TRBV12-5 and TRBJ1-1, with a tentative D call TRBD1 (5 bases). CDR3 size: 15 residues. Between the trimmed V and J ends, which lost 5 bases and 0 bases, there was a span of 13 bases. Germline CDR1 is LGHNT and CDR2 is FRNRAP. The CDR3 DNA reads TGTGCTAGTGGTCCCCCACGGGGGATGAACACTGAAGCTTTCTTT. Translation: CASGPPRGMNTEAFF.

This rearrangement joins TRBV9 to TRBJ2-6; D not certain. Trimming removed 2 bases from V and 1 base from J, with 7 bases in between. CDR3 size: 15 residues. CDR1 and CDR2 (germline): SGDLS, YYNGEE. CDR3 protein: CASSVPLSGANVLTF. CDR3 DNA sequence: TGTGCCAGCAGCGTCCCTCTTTCTGGGGCCAACGTCCTGACTTTC.

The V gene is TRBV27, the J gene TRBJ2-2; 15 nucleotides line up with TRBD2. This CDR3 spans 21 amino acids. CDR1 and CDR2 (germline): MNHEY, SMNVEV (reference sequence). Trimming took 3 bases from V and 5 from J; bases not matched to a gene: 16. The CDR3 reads CASSFEARTSGGGRWTGELFF. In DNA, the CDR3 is TGTGCCAGCAGTTTTGAGGCACGGACTAGCGGGGGGGGTCGATGGACCGGGGAGCTGTTTTTT.

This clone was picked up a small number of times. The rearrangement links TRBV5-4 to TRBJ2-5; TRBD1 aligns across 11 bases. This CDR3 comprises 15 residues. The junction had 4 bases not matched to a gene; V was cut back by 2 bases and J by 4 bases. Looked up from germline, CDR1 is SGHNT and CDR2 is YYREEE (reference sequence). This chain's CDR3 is CASSFSGTGGETQYF. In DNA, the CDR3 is TGTGCCAGCAGCTTTTCCGGGACAGGGGGAGAGACCCAGTACTTC.